This T cell receptor (beta chain) emerged from a study of response to subunit inactivated influenza vaccine. From the RT-PCR reads, TCRdb called clonotypes with MiXCR, one entry per CDR3 protein. The data contain about 520,000 distinct CDR3 sequences, less than 30% of them singletons. CDR1 is MDHEN and CDR2 is SYDVKM in the germline V gene. CDR3 length: 14 amino acids. V gave up 3 bases and J gave up 5 bases, with 14 bases separating them. This clonotype has more than one count but fewer than ten. This sequence joins TRBV28 and TRBJ2-7, with D possibly matching TRBD2 (5 bases). The receptor's source is a man aged 50 to 59 who received an inactivated influenza vaccine. The sample consisted of CD4+ T cells sorted from PBMCs, taken 5 days after vaccination. The CDR3 sequence is CASSFSGPVDEQYF. The CDR3 coding sequence is TGTGCCAGCAGTTTCAGCGGACCGGTCGACGAGCAGTACTTC. Drawing the rest from reference TRBV28 and TRBJ2-7, the complete variable domain is DVKVTQSSRYLVKRTGEKVFLECVQDMDHENMFWYRQDPGLGLRLIYFSYDVKMKEKGDIPEGYSVSREKKERFSLILESASTNQTSMYLCASSFSGPVDEQYFGPGTRLTVT.